Shown below are 20 T cell receptor beta chains from a single sample sequenced in a study of CD8+ T cells in alopecia areata. The sequencing template was cDNA reverse transcribed from extracted RNA. Here immunoSEQ multiplex PCR was the method, and the copy in TCRdb shows in-frame clones only, minus some. The repertoire consists of 75,000 to 80,000 clones, with 60% to 70% occurring once and the leading ten covering 23%. The treatment denotes: oral pan-JAK inhibitor, 5-10 mg twice daily. Source: CD8+ T cells sorted from blood, taken at week 24, from a patient treated with tofacitinib. The receptor set was obtained from a human donor with alopecia areata.

V is TRBV9 and J is TRBJ2-1, with 7 bases matching TRBD2. Germline V lookup: CDR1 SGDLS, CDR2 YYNGEE. The CDR3 runs 15 residues. J was trimmed by 2 bases and V by 0 bases; bases with no gene match: 2. The CDR3 loop reads CASSVVTSAYNEQFF. The CDR3 DNA reads TGTGCCAGCAGCGTAGTAACTAGCGCCTACAATGAGCAGTTCTTC.

V usage is TRBV20-1 and J usage is TRBJ2-2; D not certain. Germline V gene lookup returns CDR1 DFQATT and CDR2 SNEGSKA (reference sequence). This CDR3 contains 11 residues. V gave up 3 bases and J gave up 7 bases, with 6 bases separating them. DNA for the CDR3: TGCAGTGCTAGGGGCCTCGGGGAGCTGTTTTTT. Its protein is CSARGLGELFF.

The gene calls are TRBV11-2 and TRBJ2-7; tentatively, D is TRBD2 (6 bases). V was shortened by 2 bases and J by 7 bases, with 24 bases between the two germline ends. This CDR3 is built from 17 residues. CDR1 is SGHAT, CDR2 FQNNGV, per germline. CDR3 sequence reads: CASSLNRRGIGQGEQYF. CDR3 DNA sequence: TGTGCCAGCAGCTTAAATCGGCGGGGAATTGGGCAGGGAGAGCAGTACTTC.

The rearrangement joins TRBV9 to TRBJ2-5, with TRBD2 matching 7 bases. V gave up 0 bases and J gave up 1 base; unmatched junction bases: 3. CDR1 and CDR2 from the germline V gene are SGDLS and YYNGEE. The CDR3 length is 15 residues. The CDR3 loop reads CASSVAGRVQETQYF. DNA for the CDR3: TGTGCCAGCAGCGTAGCAGGGAGGGTCCAAGAGACCCAGTACTTC.

V is TRBV29-1 and J is TRBJ1-1; no definite D call. Per germline, CDR1 SQVTM and CDR2 ANQGSEA. Trimming cost V 0 bases and J 4 bases, with 9 bases left between them. The CDR3 has 13 residues. This chain's CDR3 is CSVEDLYSTEAFF. Written as DNA, the CDR3 is TGCAGCGTTGAAGATCTATACAGCACTGAAGCTTTCTTT.

This clone was counted only a few times. The chain recombines TRBV4-1 with TRBJ1-5; no firm D call. Per the germline V gene, CDR1 is MGHRA and CDR2 is YSYEKL. The V and J ends lost 3 bases and 5 bases respectively, with 8 bases between them. The CDR3 length is 13 residues. The CDR3 sequence: CASSQGWDQPQHF. The CDR3 coding sequence is TGCGCCAGCAGCCAGGGCTGGGATCAGCCCCAGCATTTT.

V and J are TRBV18 and TRBJ1-1, with D perhaps TRBD1 (5 bases). Trimming pared 3 bases from V and 3 bases from J, leaving 17 bases between. This CDR3 spans 16 amino acids. Germline V lookup: CDR1 KGHSH, CDR2 LQKENI. CDR3 loop: CASSPRQTGGDTEAFF. The CDR3 bases are TGTGCCAGCTCACCGAGACAGACTGGGGGGGACACTGAAGCTTTCTTT. Variable domain in full (rest from reference TRBV18 and TRBJ1-1): NAGVMQNPRHLVRRRGQEARLRCSPMKGHSHVYWYRQLPEEGLKFMVYLQKENIIDESGMPKERFSAEFPKEGPSILRIQQVVRGDSAAYFCASSPRQTGGDTEAFFGQGTRLTVV.

Only one count was recorded for this clone. The chain joins TRBV4-2 to TRBJ2-5, with D possibly matching TRBD1 (5 bases). The end of the DNA fits TRBJ2-7 better, so the J call may be wrong. The CDR3 spans 16 residues. Germline CDR1 and CDR2: LGHNA and YNFKEQ. CDR3 sequence: CASSQGGIPASYEQYF. CDR3 in DNA: TGTGCCAGCAGCCAAGGGGGCATCCCCGCGTCCTACGAGCAGTACTTC.

This chain links TRBV4-1 with TRBJ1-1; 8 bases are shared with TRBD1. Germline-derived CDR1 and CDR2 are MGHRA and YSYEKL. The length of the CDR3 is 15 residues. The junction had 2 bases not matched to a gene; V was cut back by 2 bases and J by 0 bases. The CDR3 DNA follows: TGCGCCAGCAGCCAAAGACAGGGGATGAACACTGAAGCTTTCTTT. Residues: CASSQRQGMNTEAFF.

The gene calls are TRBV5-6 and TRBJ1-1, with no clear D. This CDR3 region has 13 residues. Germline V lookup: CDR1 SGHDT, CDR2 YYEEEE. V was pared by 4 bases and J by 1 base, with 8 bases between. The CDR3 DNA is TGTGCCAGCAGCCTGACGGAGAACACTGAAGCTTTCTTT. Protein product: CASSLTENTEAFF.

The genes are TRBV7-3 and TRBJ2-3, with 7 bases matching TRBD1. In germline, CDR1 is SGHTA, CDR2 FQGTGA. The CDR3 runs 15 residues. Trimming removed 3 bases from V and 2 bases from J; junction bases left unmatched: 5. The CDR3 DNA reads TGTGCCAGCAGCTTGGGACAGCATTACACAGATACGCAGTATTTT. Translation: CASSLGQHYTDTQYF.

The CDR3 protein is CASSPTGTGELFF. CDR3 nucleotides: TGTGCCAGCAGCCCAACAGGGACCGGGGAGCTGTTTTTT. The J gene is TRBJ2-2, the V gene TRBV7-3; TRBD1 is a possible D gene (6 bases). Germline V CDR1 and CDR2: SGHTA, FQGTGA. V gave up 5 bases and J gave up 5 bases, with 9 bases separating them. The CDR3 consists of 13 residues.

The chain couples TRBV27 to TRBJ1-4; unclear D gene. The CDR3 length is 16 residues. Trimming took 1 base from V and 0 from J, leaving 9 bases between them. Germline-derived CDR1 and CDR2 are MNHEY and SMNVEV (reference sequence). DNA for the CDR3: TGTGCCAGCAGTTTATTTCCAGAAGCAACTAATGAAAAACTGTTTTTT. Protein sequence: CASSLFPEATNEKLFF.

The J gene is TRBJ1-2, the V gene TRBV18; D gene unclear. This CDR3 spans 15 amino acids. Germline CDR1 is KGHSH and CDR2 is LQKENI. Trimming stripped 3 bases from V and 7 bases from J, with 18 bases between. CDR3 in DNA: TGTGCCAGCTCACCCCCCGGTCCTATCCTCGGTGGCTACACCTTC. Its protein product is CASSPPGPILGGYTF.

The genes are TRBV11-2 and TRBJ2-7; D remains unclear. Germline loops: CDR1 SGHAT, CDR2 FQNNGV. The CDR3 loop spans 11 amino acids. V was cut by 5 bases and J by 3 bases, with 5 bases left in between. The CDR3 is CASSADYEQYF. Here the CDR3 DNA reads TGTGCCAGCAGCGCGGACTACGAGCAGTACTTC.

Details on this clone: A read error is possible here, since a much larger clone lies one base away. Other DNA sequences of this sample code for an identical CDR3. V gene TRBV5-6 combines with J gene TRBJ2-1; D ambiguous. The germline V gene has CDR1 SGHDT and CDR2 YYEEEE. This CDR3 is built from 11 residues. V dropped 1 base and J dropped 5 bases, with 1 base sitting between them. CDR3 in DNA: TGTGCCAGCAGCTTGAACAATGAGCAGTTCTTC. This gives the protein CASSLNNEQFF.

The chain couples TRBV28 to TRBJ2-1, with 7 nucleotides matching TRBD2. J lost 4 bases, V lost 4 bases, and 10 bases had no gene match. The CDR3 length is 16 residues. CDR1 and CDR2 from the germline V gene are MDHEN and SYDVKM. CDR3 sequence (DNA): TGTGCCAGCAGTTCTCTAGCGGATCACCTATACAATGAGCAGTTCTTC. Amino acid sequence: CASSSLADHLYNEQFF.

There are a few counts of this clone. The rearrangement uses TRBV4-1 and TRBJ2-7; 9 nucleotides line up with TRBD2. Trimming at V came to 0 bases and at J to 4 bases, leaving 1 base not matched to a gene. Germline V CDR1 and CDR2: MGHRA, YSYEKL. CDR3 length equals 14 residues. The CDR3 reads CASSQERGGYEQYF. CDR3 DNA sequence: TGCGCCAGCAGCCAAGAGCGGGGGGGTTACGAGCAGTACTTC.

This rearrangement joins TRBV15 to TRBJ2-7; TRBD2 is a possible D gene (7 bases). Germline CDR1 reads LNHNV; CDR2 reads YYDKDF (reference sequence). The ends were cut back, 7 bases at V and 1 base at J, with 14 bases in the middle. This CDR3 is built from 14 residues. In nucleotides, the CDR3 is TGTGCCACCAACCCCAGGGGAGGGTCCTACGAGCAGTACTTC. It encodes CATNPRGGSYEQYF.

The chain links TRBV9 to TRBJ2-5; D may correspond to TRBD1 or TRBD2 (6 bases each). Looked up from germline, CDR1 is SGDLS and CDR2 is YYNGEE. V lost 0 bases and J 4 bases, leaving 13 bases between the germline ends. The CDR3 length is 15 residues. The CDR3 bases are TGTGCCAGCAGCGTAGCCTCGGGGGCGGTAGAGACCCAGTACTTC. Protein sequence: CASSVASGAVETQYF.